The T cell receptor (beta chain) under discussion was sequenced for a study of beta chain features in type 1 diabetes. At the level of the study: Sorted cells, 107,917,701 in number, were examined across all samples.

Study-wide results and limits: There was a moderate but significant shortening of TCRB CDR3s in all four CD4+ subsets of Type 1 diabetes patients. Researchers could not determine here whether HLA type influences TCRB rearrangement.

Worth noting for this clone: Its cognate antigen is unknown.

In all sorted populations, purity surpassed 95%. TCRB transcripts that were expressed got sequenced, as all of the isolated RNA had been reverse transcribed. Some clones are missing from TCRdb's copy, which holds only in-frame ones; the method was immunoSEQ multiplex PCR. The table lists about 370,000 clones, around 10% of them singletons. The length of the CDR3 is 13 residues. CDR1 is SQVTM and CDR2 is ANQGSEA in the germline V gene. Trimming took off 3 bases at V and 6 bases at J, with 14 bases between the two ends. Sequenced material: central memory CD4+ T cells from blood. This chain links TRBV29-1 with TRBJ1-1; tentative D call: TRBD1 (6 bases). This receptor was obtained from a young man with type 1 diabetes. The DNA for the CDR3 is TGCAGCGTTGAGGCTTGGGACAATGCTGAAGCTTTCTTT. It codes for CSVEAWDNAEAFF.